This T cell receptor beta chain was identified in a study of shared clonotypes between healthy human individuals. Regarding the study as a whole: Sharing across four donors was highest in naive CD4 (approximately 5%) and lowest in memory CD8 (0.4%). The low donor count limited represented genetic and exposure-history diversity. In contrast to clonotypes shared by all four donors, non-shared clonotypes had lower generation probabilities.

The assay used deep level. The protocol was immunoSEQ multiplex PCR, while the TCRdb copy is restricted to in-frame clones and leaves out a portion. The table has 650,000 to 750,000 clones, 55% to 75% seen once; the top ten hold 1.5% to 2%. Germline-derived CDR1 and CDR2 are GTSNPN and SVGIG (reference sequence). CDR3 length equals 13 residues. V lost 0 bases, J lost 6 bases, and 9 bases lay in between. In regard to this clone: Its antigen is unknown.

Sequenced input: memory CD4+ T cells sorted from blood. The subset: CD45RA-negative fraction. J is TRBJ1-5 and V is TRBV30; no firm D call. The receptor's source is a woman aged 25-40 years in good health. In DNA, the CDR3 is TGTGCCTGGAGTGTAGAAGGGAGTCAGCCCCAGCATTTT. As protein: CAWSVEGSQPQHF.